This TCR beta chain was identified during a study of shared clonotypes between healthy human individuals (dated by TCRdb to 2020 to 2021). Background on the whole study: The cohort included three men and a couple of women between 18 and 49 years of age. For each donor, CD4 naive and CD4 memory were each run on three plates, CD8 naive on two plates, and CD8 memory on one plate. To estimate repertoire size and how much clonotype sharing occurs between individuals, the study deeply sequenced the blood TCR repertoires of about five healthy adults. Libraries were prepared and TCR repertoires were sequenced by different laboratories using diverse techniques, in order to increase sequencing depth and limit assay-specific biases. Leukapheresis yielded between about 0.85 and 9.5 billion PBMCs per donor. Findings and caveats that apply to the study as a whole: Higher generation probabilities were observed for clonotypes shared by all four sorted-subset donors than for non-shared clonotypes. Across a few donors, about 5% of naive CD4, around 3.3% of naive CD8, about 2.3% of memory CD4, and 0.4% of memory CD8 clonotypes were shared. Based on pairwise subsampling, the degree of clonotype sharing among donors was expected to be affected by sequencing depth. Only blood was sampled, and tissue TCR repertoires likely differ from those in blood. The small number of donors limited the genetic and exposure-history diversity represented. Naive subsets generally had larger estimated clonotype richness than memory subsets did. Even with the large sequencing depth, rarefaction of the sorted-subset datasets indicated that sequencing was incomplete.

Using the deep immunoSEQ assay, TCR CDR3 regions were amplified from genomic DNA by multiplex PCR. Extracted genomic DNA from each cell subset was distributed evenly across all wells of several immunoSEQ 96-well plates, and each plate was treated as a replicate. For sorted subsets, around 200 ng genomic DNA, equal to 25,000 to 35,000 T cell genomes, was loaded into each replicate PCR. Purified libraries were quantified with a Qubit 3.0 fluorometer, sized on a Bioanalyzer 2100, and re-quantified with the KAPA Library Quantification kit. A separate single-read 150-cycle Illumina NextSeq 550 flow cell was used to sequence each immunoSEQ 96-well plate. The authors' pipeline ran thus. Because the immunoSEQ output held only junctional sequences and lacked quality scores, the filtering could not match the filtering applied to full-length reads. Sequences were annotated with PyIR, a Python wrapper for IgBLAST v1.9, using IMGT germline references to assign V/J genes and CDR3. Reads were filtered out if the reads had weak V/J assignments (E-value above 1e-6), no CDR3, stop codons, out-of-frame junctions, or ambiguous translated residues. V3J clonotypes were defined as sequences sharing an identical inferred V gene, J gene, and CDR3 amino acid sequence. Percentage overlap between repertoires was calculated by dividing the number of shared unique clonotypes by the size of the smaller repertoire. Repertoire richness was assessed with RTK rarefaction, the Chao1 estimator, and Recon v2.1 estimates of unobserved clonotypes. For all TCRbeta clonotypes obtained by the gDNA method from a few donors, generation probabilities were computed with OLGA. Imported from immuneACCESS, the table was reduced by TCRdb to in-frame sequences with V and J called. These copies leave out some clones; in studies compared against another copy, an unresolved V gene accounts for under half, and the cause of the remainder is not known. The V and J calls and the clone size are those of that table, but D and trimming were determined from the DNA. This sample holds approximately 1.4 million clones; 95% to 99% were observed only once. Roughly 0.4% of the sample belongs to the ten largest clones.

For this clone: Its recognized antigen is unknown. The record has no base qualities; no much larger clone is one base away. The identical CDR3 is also encoded by other nucleotide sequences in the sample.

Healthy HIV-negative adults with no recently reported acute infections or vaccinations were included as donors. All donors were Caucasian adults living in Nashville, Tennessee, USA. CD4+ T cells were enriched by magnetic negative selection, after which naive cells were positively selected on CD45RA and the negative fraction was taken as the memory subset. Blood was obtained by leukapheresis, after which PBMCs were separated by Ficoll-Histopaque density gradient centrifugation and cryopreserved in liquid nitrogen vapor phase. Purity and quantity of every magnetically sorted T cell population were checked by analytical flow cytometry. Genomic DNA was isolated from every sorted fraction and measured by UV absorbance on a Nanodrop 2000c. This receptor was obtained from a young man in good health. Material: naive CD4+ T cells sorted from blood. The cell subset or site label, as the study defines it: CD45RA+ positively selected.

The DNA is TGTGCCAGCGCCCCTGGGCTAGCCGACAATGAGCAGTTCTTC. It translates to CASAPGLADNEQFF. The chain uses TRBV9 and TRBJ2-1; a weak D assignment points to TRBD2 (5 bases agree). The CDR3 holds 14 amino acids from the cysteine to the phenylalanine. Only the CDR3 DNA is retained, 42 bases long and in frame from the first base. The germline ends are 16 bases apart after V is trimmed by 7 bases and J by 5 bases. CDR1 and CDR2 (SGDLS, YYNGEE) derive from the germline V gene.